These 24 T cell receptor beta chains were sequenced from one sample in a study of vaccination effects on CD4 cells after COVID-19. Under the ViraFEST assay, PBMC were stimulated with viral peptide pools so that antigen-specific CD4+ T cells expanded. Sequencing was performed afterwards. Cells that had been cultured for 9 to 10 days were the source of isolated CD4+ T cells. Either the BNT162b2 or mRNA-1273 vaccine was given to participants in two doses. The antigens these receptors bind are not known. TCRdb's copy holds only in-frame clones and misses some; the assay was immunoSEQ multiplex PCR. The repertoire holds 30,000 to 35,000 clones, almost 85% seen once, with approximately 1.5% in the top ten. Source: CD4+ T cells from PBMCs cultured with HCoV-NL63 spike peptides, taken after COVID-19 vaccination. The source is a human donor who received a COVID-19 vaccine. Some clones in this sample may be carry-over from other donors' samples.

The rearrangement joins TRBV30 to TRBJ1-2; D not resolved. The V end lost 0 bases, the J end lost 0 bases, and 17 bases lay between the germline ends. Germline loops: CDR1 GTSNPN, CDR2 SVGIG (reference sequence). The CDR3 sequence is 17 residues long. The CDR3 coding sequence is TGTGCCTGGAGTGTAGGATTATCGGGCAAACCTAACTATGGCTACACCTTC. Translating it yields CAWSVGLSGKPNYGYTF.

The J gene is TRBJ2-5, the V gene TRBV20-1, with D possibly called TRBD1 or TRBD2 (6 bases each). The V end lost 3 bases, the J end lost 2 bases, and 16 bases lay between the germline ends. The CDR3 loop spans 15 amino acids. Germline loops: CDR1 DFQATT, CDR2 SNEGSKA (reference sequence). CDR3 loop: CSASEGGSYQETQYF. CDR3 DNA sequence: TGCAGTGCTAGTGAGGGGGGCTCATATCAAGAGACCCAGTACTTC.

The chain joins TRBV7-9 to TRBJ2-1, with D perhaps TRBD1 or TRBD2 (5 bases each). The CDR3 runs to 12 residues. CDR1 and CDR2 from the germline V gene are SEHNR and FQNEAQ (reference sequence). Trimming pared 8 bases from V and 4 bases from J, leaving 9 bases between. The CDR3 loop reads CASGTSYNEQFF. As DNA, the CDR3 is TGTGCCAGCGGGACCTCATACAATGAGCAGTTCTTC.

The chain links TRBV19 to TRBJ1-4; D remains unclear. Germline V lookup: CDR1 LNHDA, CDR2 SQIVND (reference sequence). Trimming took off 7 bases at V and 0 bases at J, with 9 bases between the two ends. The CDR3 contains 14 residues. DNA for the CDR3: TGTGCCAGTAATGAGGGTACAACTAATGAAAAACTGTTTTTT. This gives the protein CASNEGTTNEKLFF.

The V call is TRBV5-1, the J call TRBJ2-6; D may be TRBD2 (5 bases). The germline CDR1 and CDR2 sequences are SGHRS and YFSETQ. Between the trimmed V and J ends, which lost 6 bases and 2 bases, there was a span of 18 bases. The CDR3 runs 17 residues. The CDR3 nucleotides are TGCGCCAGCACCCATGAACTGAGGGTGGCTGGGGCCAACGTCCTGACTTTC. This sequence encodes CASTHELRVAGANVLTF. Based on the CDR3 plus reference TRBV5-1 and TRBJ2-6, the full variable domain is KAGVTQTPRYLIKTRGQQVTLSCSPISGHRSVSWYQQTPGQGLQFLFEYFSETQRNKGNFPGRFSGRQFSNSRSEMNVSTLELGDSALYLCASTHELRVAGANVLTFGAGSRLTVL.

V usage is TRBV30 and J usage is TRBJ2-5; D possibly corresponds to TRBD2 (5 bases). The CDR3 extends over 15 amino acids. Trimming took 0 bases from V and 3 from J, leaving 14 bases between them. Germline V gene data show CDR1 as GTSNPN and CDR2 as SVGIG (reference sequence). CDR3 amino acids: CAWSVLGRREETQYF. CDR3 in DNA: TGTGCCTGGAGTGTACTCGGCAGGCGGGAAGAGACCCAGTACTTC.

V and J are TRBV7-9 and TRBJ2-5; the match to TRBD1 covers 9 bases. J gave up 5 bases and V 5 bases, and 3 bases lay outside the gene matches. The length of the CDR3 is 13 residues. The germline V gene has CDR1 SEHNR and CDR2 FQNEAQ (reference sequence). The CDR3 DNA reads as TGTGCCAGCAGCATGGGACAGGGCGAGACCCAGTACTTC. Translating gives CASSMGQGETQYF.

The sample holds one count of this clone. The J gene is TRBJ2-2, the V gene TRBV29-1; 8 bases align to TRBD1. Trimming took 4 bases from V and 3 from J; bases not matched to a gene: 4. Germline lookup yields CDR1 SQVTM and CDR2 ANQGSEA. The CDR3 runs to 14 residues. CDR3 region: CSVAGGQDTGELFF. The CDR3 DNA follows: TGCAGCGTTGCCGGGGGACAGGACACCGGGGAGCTGTTTTTT.

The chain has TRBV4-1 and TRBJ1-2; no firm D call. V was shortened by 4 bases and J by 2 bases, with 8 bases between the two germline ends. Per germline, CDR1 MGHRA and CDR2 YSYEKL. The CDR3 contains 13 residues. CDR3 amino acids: CASSPSLNYGYTF. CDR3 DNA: TGCGCCAGCAGCCCCTCGTTGAACTATGGCTACACCTTC.

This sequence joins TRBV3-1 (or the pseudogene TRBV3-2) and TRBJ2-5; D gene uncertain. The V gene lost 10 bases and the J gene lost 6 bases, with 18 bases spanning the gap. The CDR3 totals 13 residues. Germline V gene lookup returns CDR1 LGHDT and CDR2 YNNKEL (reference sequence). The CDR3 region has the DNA TGTGCCACCGAGCTCTCCAGCCAGAAGACCCAGTACTTC. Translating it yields CATELSSQKTQYF.

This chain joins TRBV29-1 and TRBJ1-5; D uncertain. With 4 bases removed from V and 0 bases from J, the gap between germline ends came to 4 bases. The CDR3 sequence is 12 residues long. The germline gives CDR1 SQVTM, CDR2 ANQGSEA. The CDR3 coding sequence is TGCAGCGTTGCACATAGCAATCAGCCCCAGCATTTT. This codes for CSVAHSNQPQHF.

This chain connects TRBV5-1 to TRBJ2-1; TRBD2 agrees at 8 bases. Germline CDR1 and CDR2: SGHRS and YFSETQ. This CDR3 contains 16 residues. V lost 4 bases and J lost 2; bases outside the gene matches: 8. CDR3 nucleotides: TGCGCCAGCAGCCCTGGACTAGCCCCTCCCTACAATGAGCAGTTCTTC. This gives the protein CASSPGLAPPYNEQFF.

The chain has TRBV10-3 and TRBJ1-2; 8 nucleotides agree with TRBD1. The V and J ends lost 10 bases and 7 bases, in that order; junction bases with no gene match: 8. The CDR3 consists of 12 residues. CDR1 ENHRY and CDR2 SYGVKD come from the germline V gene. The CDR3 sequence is CATAGQGGGYTF. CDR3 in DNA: TGTGCCACCGCCGGACAGGGTGGTGGCTACACCTTC.

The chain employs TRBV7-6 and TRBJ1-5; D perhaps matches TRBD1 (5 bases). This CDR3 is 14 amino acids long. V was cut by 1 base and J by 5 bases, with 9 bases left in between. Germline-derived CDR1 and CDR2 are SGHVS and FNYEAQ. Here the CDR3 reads CASSLVQGDQPQHF. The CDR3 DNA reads TGTGCCAGCAGCTTAGTTCAGGGAGATCAGCCCCAGCATTTT.

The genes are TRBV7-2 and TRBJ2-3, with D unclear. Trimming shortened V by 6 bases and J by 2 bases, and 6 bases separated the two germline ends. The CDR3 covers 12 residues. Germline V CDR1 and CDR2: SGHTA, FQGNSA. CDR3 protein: CASRAFTDTQYF. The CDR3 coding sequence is TGTGCCAGCAGGGCGTTCACAGATACGCAGTATTTT.

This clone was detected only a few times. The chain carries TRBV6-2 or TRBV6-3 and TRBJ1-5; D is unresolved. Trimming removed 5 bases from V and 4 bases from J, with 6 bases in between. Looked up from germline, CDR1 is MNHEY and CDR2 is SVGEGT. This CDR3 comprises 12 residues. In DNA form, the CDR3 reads TGTGCCAGCAGTCCCCGGAATCAGCCCCAGCATTTT. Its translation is CASSPRNQPQHF.

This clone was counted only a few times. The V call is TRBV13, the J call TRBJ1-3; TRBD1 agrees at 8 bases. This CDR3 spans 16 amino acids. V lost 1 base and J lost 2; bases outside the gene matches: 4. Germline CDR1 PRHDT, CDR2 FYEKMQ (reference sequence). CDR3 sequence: CASSLALTGAGNTIYF. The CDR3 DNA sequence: TGTGCCAGCAGCTTAGCCTTGACAGGGGCTGGAAACACCATATATTTT.

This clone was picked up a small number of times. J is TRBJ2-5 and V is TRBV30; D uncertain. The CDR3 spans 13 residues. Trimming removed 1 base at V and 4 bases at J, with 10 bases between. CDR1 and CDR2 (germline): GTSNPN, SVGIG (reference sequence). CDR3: CAWSGGYAETQYF. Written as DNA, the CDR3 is TGTGCCTGGAGTGGTGGGTATGCAGAGACCCAGTACTTC.

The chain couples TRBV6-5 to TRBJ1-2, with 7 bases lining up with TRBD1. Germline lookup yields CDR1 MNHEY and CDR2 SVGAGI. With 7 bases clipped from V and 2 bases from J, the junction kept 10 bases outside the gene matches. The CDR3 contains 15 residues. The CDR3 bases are TGTGCCAGCACTAGAGATACAGGGGCAAACTATGGCTACACCTTC. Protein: CASTRDTGANYGYTF.

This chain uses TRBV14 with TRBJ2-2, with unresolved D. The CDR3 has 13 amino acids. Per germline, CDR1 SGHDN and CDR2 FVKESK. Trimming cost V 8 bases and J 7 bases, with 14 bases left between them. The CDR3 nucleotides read TGTGCCAGCCGGTGGGGTATGAGCGGGGAGCTGTTTTTT. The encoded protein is CASRWGMSGELFF.

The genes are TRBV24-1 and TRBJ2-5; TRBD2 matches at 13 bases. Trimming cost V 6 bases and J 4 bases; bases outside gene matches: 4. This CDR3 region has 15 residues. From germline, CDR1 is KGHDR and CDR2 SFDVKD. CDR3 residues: CATSFRTSGGETQYF. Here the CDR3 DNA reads TGTGCCACCAGTTTTAGGACTAGCGGGGGAGAGACCCAGTACTTC.

As DNA, the CDR3 is TGTGCCAGCAGTGGGACAGGACCTAACTATGGCTACACCTTC. As protein: CASSGTGPNYGYTF. The chain combines TRBV9 with TRBJ1-2; 8 nucleotides align to TRBD1. After removal of 5 bases from V and 0 bases from J, the junction contained 3 bases not matched to a gene. CDR1 and CDR2 (germline): SGDLS, YYNGEE. This CDR3 has 14 residues.

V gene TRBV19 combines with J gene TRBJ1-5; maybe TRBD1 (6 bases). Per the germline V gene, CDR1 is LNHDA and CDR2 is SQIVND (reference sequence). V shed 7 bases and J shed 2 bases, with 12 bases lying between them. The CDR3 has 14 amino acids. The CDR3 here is CASNQQGGNQPQHF. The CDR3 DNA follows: TGTGCCAGTAATCAACAGGGAGGCAATCAGCCCCAGCATTTT.

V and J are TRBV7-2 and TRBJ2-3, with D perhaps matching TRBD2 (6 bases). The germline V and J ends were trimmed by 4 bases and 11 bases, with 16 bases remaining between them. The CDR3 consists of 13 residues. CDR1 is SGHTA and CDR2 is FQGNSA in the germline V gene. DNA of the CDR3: TGTGCCAGCAGCTCCAGAGGCCTCGGGGGGCAGTATTTT. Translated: CASSSRGLGGQYF.